Sequencing of this TCR beta chain was carried out in a study of blood T cell repertoires in COVID-19 (dated by TCRdb to about 2020). Notes on the research overall: Samples from collaborators originated in the United States, Italy and Spain and spanned both the acute and convalescent phases of COVID-19. Deeply sampled blood TCRbeta repertoires from subjects exposed to, actively infected with, or recovered from COVID-19 were included in the dataset. The repertoires were made available in a free public database intended to serve as a resource for research on the immune response to SARS-CoV-2. The prospective study material was composed of cDNA or gDNA derived from T cells, B-cell-depleted T cells, or PBMCs. Sample metadata almost always included a de-identified subject ID, COVID-19 status, age in years and sex. Samples were obtained from the ongoing ImmuneRACE study (first 160 participants) and from 1,000 to 1,500 subjects provided by 6 global collaborators. Where available, HLA class I and class II types were obtained from metadata supplied by the sample provider rather than from assay-based typing.

Collaborating institutions collected whole blood in K2EDTA tubes following their own protocols. For TCRbeta analysis, collaborators shipped samples as frozen whole blood, isolated PBMCs, or DNA extracted from either of those sample types. A word on this clone: No antigen is known for it. Base qualities were left out, and no much larger clone turns up one base away.

Summary of the overall study and its limitations: How much clinical and demographic metadata was included differed by source and by participant, and the metadata was provided uncurated.

TCRbeta CDR3 regions were amplified from genomic DNA by means of the immunoSEQ Assay, a bias-controlled multiplex PCR. The paper's data handling went like this. Nucleated cell counts per sample were estimated from amplification of reference gene primers within the assay. Sequence reads were collapsed and filtered to measure the absolute abundance of every unique TCRbeta CDR3 rearrangement. For each sample, productive Simpson clonality was calculated by taking the square root of Simpson's diversity index across productive rearrangements. Sourced from immuneACCESS, this table was stored by TCRdb with only in-frame sequences that have V and J called. A share of the clones is absent; for the studies checked, an unresolved V gene accounts for under half, and the remainder has no known explanation. D and trimming come from the DNA, and the V and J calls and clone size come from that table. The sample table shows 110,000 or so clones, and 75% to 85% are seen once. The ten largest clones represent around 9.3% of the sample.

The germline V gene encodes CDR1 SGDLS and CDR2 YYNGEE. The CDR3 starts with the cysteine, ends with the phenylalanine, and has 16 residues. The DNA shown is the 48-base CDR3, in frame from base 1. The germline V and J ends show losses of 4 bases and 6 bases respectively, and no gene match explains 7 bases of the junction. Sequencing input: peripheral blood. The sequence derives from a human donor in a cohort sampled during active COVID-19. Rearrangement joined TRBV9 to TRBJ2-4, and 13 junctional nucleotides match TRBD2. The DNA is TGTGCCAGCAGCTCAGGACTAGCGGGAGCGGGAAACATTCAGTACTTC. This yields the protein CASSSGLAGAGNIQYF. The full variable domain, completed from the reference TRBV9 and TRBJ2-4 proteins outside the CDR3, reads DSGVTQTPKHLITATGQRVTLRCSPRSGDLSVYWYQQSLDQGLQFLIQYYNGEERAKGNILERFSAQQFPDLHSELNLSSLELGDSALYFCASSSGLAGAGNIQYFGAGTRLSVL.